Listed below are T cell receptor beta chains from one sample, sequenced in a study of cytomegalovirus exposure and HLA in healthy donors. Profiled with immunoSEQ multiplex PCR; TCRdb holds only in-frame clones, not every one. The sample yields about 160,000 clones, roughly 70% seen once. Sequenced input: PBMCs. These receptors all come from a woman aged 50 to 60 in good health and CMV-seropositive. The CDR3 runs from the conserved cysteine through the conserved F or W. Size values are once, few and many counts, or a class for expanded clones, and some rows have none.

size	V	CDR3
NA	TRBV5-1	CASSLVVRAGETQYF
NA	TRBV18	CASSRAQGSGNTIYF
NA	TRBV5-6	CASSLEAIDYGYTF
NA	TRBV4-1	CASSRGTGVRNQPQHF
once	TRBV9	CASSVGGGGTDTQYF
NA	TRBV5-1	CASSPLPGIYYEQYF
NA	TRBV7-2	CASSTGIRYAEAFF
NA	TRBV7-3	CASSFGLAAEQYF
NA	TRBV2	CASSDTGEHQPQHF
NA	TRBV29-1	CSVRRGLGETQYF
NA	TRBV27	CASLRPQHF
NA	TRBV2	CASRRGLTEAFF
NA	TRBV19	CASSGTGPRTEAFF
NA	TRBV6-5	CASSVTSGASYEQYF
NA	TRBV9	CASSVGGGTTNTEAFF
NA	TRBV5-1	CASRTTGGAADTQYF
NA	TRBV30	CAWGRAYTGELFF
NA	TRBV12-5	CASGGSQGGTYEQYF
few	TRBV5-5	CASSLAQGHGYTF
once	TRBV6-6	CASSGGGLGSYEQYF
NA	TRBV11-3	CASSTPGTGDQETQYF
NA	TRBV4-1	CASSQDRGAPTEAFF
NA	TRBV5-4	CASSLAGGIKNNEQFF
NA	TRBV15	CATSTRLKNTEAFF
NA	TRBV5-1	CASSLAGTGGNTGELFF
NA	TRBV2	CASKMSSGGSDTQYF
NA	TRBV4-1	CASSQGWREDYGYTF
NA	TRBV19	CASNVGTSSYNEQFF